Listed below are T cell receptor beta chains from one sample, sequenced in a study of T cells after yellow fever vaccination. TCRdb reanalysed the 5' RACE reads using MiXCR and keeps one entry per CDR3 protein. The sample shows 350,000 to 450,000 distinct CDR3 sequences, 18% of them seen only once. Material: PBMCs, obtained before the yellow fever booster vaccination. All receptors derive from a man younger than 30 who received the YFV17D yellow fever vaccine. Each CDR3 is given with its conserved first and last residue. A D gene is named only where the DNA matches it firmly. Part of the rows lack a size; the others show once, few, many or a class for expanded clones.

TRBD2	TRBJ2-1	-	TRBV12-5	TGTGCTAGTGGAGCCCTTGGCGGGGGGAATGAGCAGTTCTTC	CASGALGGGNEQFF
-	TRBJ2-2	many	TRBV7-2	TGTGCCAGCAGCTTTCAGCCGGCCGCGACCGGGGAGCTGTTTTTT	CASSFQPAATGELFF
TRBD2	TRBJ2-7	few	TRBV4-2	TGTGCCAGCAGCCAAGAAGGGCGGGAGCACGCCTACGAGCAGTACTTC	CASSQEGREHAYEQYF
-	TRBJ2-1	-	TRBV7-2	TGTGCCAGCAGCTTAGACTGGTCACGGAGCTACAATGAGCAGTTCTTC	CASSLDWSRSYNEQFF
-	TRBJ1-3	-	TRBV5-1	TGCGCCAGCAGCCCGAGGACGGACGGAAACACCATATATTTT	CASSPRTDGNTIYF
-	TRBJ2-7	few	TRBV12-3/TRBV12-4	TGTGCCAGCAGTTTTCGGCCTAGCCTCAGTTACGAGCAGTACTTC	CASSFRPSLSYEQYF
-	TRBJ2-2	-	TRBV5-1	TGCGCCAGCGGGTTCAACACCGGGGAGCTGTTTTTT	CASGFNTGELFF
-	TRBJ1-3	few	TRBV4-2	TGTGCCAGCAGCGCTAGGTACTCTGGAAACACCATATATTTT	CASSARYSGNTIYF
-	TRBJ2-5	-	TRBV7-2	TGTGCCAGCAGCTCAGACTATGCGGAGACCCAGTACTTC	CASSSDYAETQYF
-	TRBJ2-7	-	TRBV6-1	TGTGCCAGCAGGGGGTTGGCGGCCTACGAGCAGTACTTC	CASRGLAAYEQYF
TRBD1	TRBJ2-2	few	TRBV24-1	TGTGCCACAGCCGGGACAGGGGCCCCAACCGGGGAGCTGTTTTTT	CATAGTGAPTGELFF
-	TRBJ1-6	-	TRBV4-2	TGTGCCAGCAGCCAATATAGGGATGTTAATTCACCCCTCCACTTT	CASSQYRDVNSPLHF
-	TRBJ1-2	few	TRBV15	TGTGCCACCAGCAGAGATCGGGCAGGGCTAGGGAGTATCTATGGCTACACCTTC	CATSRDRAGLGSIYGYTF
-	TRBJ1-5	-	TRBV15	TGTGCCACCAGCAGAGACCTCCTCTCTGGGCCCCAGCATTTT	CATSRDLLSGPQHF
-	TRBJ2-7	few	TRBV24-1	TGTGCCACCAGTGACGGACAGACCTACGAGCAGTACTTC	CATSDGQTYEQYF
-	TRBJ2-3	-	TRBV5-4	TGTGCCAGCAGCACTGATCCCACCGCCAATACGCAGTATTTT	CASSTDPTANTQYF
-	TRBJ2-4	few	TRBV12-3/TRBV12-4	TGTGCCAGCAAATCGGCCAAAAACATTCAGTACTTC	CASKSAKNIQYF
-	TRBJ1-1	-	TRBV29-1	TGCAGCGTTGAACCAGCAGGGTTGGTTACTGAAGCTTTCTTT	CSVEPAGLVTEAFF
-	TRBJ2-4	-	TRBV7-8	TGTGCCAGCAGCTTAGGGGGAACCAAAAACATTCAGTACTTC	CASSLGGTKNIQYF
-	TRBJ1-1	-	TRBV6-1	TGTGCCAGCAGTGCCTACGCGGTGAAGGCTGAAGCTTTCTTT	CASSAYAVKAEAFF
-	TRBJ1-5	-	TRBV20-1	TGCAGTGCTATGACCGGTCCTAGGGCCACCCCCCTTCAGCCCCAGCATTTT	CSAMTGPRATPLQPQHF
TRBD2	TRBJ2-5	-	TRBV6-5	TGTGCCAGCAGCCAGACTAGCGGGGGGGAGACCCAGTACTTC	CASSQTSGGETQYF
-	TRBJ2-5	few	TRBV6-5	TGTGCCAGCTTTCGCGGGTACCAAGAGACCCAGTACTTC	CASFRGYQETQYF
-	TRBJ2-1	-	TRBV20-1	TGCAGTGCTCAGGCTCGATACAATGAGCAGTTCTTC	CSAQARYNEQFF
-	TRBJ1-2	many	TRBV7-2	TGTGCCAGCAGCTTCAACGATCAGGGCGGCTACACCTTC	CASSFNDQGGYTF
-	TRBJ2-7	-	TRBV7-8	TGTGCCAGCAGCTTAGCGCAGAGGAAAGAGCAGTACTTC	CASSLAQRKEQYF
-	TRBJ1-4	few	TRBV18	TGTGCCAGCTCACCCGGGACAAAAGGTGCAACTAATGAAAAACTGTTTTTT	CASSPGTKGATNEKLFF
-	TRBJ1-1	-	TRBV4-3	TGCGCCAGCAGCCAATTGGGGTCTTACACTGAAGCTTTCTTT	CASSQLGSYTEAFF
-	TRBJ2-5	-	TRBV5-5	TGTGCCAGCAGCCGTGCAGGGGAGACCCAGTACTTC	CASSRAGETQYF
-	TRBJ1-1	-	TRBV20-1	TGCAGTGCTAGAGGGGCTCACCGGGACACTGAAGCTTTCTTT	CSARGAHRDTEAFF
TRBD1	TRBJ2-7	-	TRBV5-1	TGCGCCAGCAGCTTGGAGAGGACAGGGGCCAACTCCTACGAGCAGTACTTC	CASSLERTGANSYEQYF
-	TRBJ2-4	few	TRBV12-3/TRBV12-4	TGTGCCAGCAGTTTAGATATTAGCGGTCTTCAGTACTTC	CASSLDISGLQYF
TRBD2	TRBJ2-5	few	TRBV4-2	TGTGCCAGCAGCCAAGCATGGGGGGGCCAAGAGACCCAGTACTTC	CASSQAWGGQETQYF